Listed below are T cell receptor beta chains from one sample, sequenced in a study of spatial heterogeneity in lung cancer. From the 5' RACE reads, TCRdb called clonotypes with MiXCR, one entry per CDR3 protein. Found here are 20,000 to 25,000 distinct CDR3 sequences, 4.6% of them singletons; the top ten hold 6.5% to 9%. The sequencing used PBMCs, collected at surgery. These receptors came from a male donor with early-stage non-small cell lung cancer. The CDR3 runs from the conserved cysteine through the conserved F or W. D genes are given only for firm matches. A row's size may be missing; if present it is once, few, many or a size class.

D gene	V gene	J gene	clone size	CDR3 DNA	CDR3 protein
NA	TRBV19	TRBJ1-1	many	TGTGCCAGTAGGGGGGGGAACACTGAAGCTTTCTTT	CASRGGNTEAFF
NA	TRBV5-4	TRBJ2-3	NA	TGTGCCAGCAGCTCGAAGGAGGATGGGTACACAGATACGCAGTATTTT	CASSSKEDGYTDTQYF
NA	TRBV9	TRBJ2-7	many	TGTGCCAGCAGCCTAGACGGTTGGAACGAGCAGTACTTC	CASSLDGWNEQYF
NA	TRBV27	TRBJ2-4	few	TGTGCCAGCAGTTTAAGGGGGGGCGTATCCATTCAGTACTTC	CASSLRGGVSIQYF
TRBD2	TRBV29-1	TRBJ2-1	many	TGCAGCGTTGAAAACGGGAGGGCCAATGAGCAGTTCTTC	CSVENGRANEQFF
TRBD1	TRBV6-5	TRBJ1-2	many	TGTGCCAGCAAAACGGACAGGGGTAGCTATGGCTACACCTTC	CASKTDRGSYGYTF
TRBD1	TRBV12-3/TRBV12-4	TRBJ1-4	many	TGTGCCAGCAGGACGACAGGGGCCGGTGAAAAACTGTTTTTT	CASRTTGAGEKLFF
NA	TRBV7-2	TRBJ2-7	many	TGTGCCAGCAGCTTAACCGGGTCTTCCTACGAGCAGTACTTC	CASSLTGSSYEQYF
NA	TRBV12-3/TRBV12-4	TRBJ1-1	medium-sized	TGTGCCAGCAGTTTAGCGCTAGAGAACACTGAAGCTTTCTTT	CASSLALENTEAFF
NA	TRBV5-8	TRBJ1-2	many	TGTGCCAGCAGCCAGGGACCGATCTATGGCTACACCTTC	CASSQGPIYGYTF
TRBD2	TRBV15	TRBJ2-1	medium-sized	TGTGCCACCAGCAATAGCGGGAGGTACAATGAGCAGTTCTTC	CATSNSGRYNEQFF
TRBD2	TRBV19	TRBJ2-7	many	TGTGCCAGTCGAAAGGTAGCGGGGTTGTCCTACGAGCAGTACTTC	CASRKVAGLSYEQYF
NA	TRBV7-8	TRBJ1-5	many	TGTGCCAGCAGCTTAAAGGGGAGGGGTCAGCCCCAGCATTTT	CASSLKGRGQPQHF
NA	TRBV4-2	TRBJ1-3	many	TGTGCCAGCAGCCAAGAGTGGGCGCTCTCTGGAAACACCATATATTTT	CASSQEWALSGNTIYF
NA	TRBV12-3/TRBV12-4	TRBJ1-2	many	TGTGCCAGCGGCGTAAGGGACATCGCTGGCTACACCTTC	CASGVRDIAGYTF
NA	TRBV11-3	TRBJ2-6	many	TGTGCCAGCAGCTTAGGAAGCTCTGGGGCCAACGTCCTGACTTTC	CASSLGSSGANVLTF
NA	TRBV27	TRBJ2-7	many	TGTGCCAGCAGTTTAAGGGATAGCGCGAGAGAGCAGTACTTC	CASSLRDSAREQYF
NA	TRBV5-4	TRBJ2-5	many	TGTGCCAGCAGCCTTAGCGCAGGGAAAGAGACCCAGTACTTC	CASSLSAGKETQYF
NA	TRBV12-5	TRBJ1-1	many	TGTGCTAGTGGTTGGTGGAGCACTGAAGCTTTCTTT	CASGWWSTEAFF
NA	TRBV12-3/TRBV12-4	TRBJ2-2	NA	TGTGCCAGCAGTTTAAGGGGCCCCGCCGGGGAGCTGTTTTTT	CASSLRGPAGELFF
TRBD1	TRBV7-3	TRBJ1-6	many	TGTGCCAGCAGCGCGACAGGGGGTAATTCACCCCTCCACTTT	CASSATGGNSPLHF
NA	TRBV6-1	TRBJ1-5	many	TGTGCCAGCACCTTAAAAGGGGAAAATCAGCCCCAGCATTTT	CASTLKGENQPQHF
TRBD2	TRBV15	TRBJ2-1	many	TGTGCCACCAGCAGAGACGTAGCGGGTGAGCAGTTCTTC	CATSRDVAGEQFF
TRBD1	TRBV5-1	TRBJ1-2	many	TGCGCCAGCAGCCCGACTGACAGGGGGCGGTTGGATGGCTACACCTTC	CASSPTDRGRLDGYTF
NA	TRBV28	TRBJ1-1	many	TGTGCCAGCAGTTTTTCCGGAGTGGGTATGAGGGCTGAAGCTTTCTTT	CASSFSGVGMRAEAFF
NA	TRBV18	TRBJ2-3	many	TGTGCCAGCTCTTCAGGGGCGGTTGGCACAGATACGCAGTATTTT	CASSSGAVGTDTQYF
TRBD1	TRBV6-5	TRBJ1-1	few	TGTGCCAGCAGTTACTCGACCTACAGGGGGCTGGAAACTGAAGCTTTCTTT	CASSYSTYRGLETEAFF
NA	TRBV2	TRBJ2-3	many	TGTGCCAGCAGTGAAGGCGGGATCACTGCAGATACGCAGTATTTT	CASSEGGITADTQYF
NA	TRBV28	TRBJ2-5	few	TGTGCCAGCAGACTTGGGACGCTAGACCAAGAGACCCAGTACTTC	CASRLGTLDQETQYF
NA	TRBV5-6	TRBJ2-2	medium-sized	TGTGCCAGCAGCTTGGAGGCGAACACCGGGGAGCTGTTTTTT	CASSLEANTGELFF
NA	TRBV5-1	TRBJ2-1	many	TGCGCCAGCAGCGACGCTACCTTCGAGTTCTTC	CASSDATFEFF
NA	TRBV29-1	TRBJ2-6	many	TGCAGCGTCGGACAGCCTGCCGTCTCTGGGGCCAACGTCCTGACTTTC	CSVGQPAVSGANVLTF
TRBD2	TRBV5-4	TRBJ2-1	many	TGTGCCAGCAGCTCGGGACTAGCGGGAGGGCATGAGCAGTTCTTC	CASSSGLAGGHEQFF
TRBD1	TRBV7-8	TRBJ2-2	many	TGTGCCAGCAGCCGCTTACCCGGACAGGATGGCGGGGAGCTGTTTTTT	CASSRLPGQDGGELFF
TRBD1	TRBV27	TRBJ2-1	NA	TGTGCCAGCAGCATTAGCGGGACAGGGGACAATGAGCAGTTCTTC	CASSISGTGDNEQFF
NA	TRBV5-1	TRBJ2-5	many	TGCGCCAGCAGCTCGTGGGGCGACCAAGAGACCCAGTACTTC	CASSSWGDQETQYF
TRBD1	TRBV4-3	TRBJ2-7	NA	TGCGCCAGCAGCCTATCGACAGGGCCTACCTACGAGCAGTACTTC	CASSLSTGPTYEQYF
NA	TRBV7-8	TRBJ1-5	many	TGTGCCAGCAGCTTAGGTTCGGGCGGAGGTCAGCCCCAGCATTTT	CASSLGSGGGQPQHF
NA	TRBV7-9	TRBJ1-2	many	TGTGCCAGCAGCCAAACTCCAGGGTATGGCTACACCTTC	CASSQTPGYGYTF
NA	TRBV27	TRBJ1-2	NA	TGTGCCAGCAGTCCACTGACAGGCGCTAACTATGGCTACACCTTC	CASSPLTGANYGYTF